This T cell receptor beta chain was captured by sequencing in a study of identical twins. This clonotype was counted at least ten times. What it recognizes is unknown. Findings of the study overall: These conclusions were based on statistical analysis (cross-sectional, not following the same donors). Excess low generation probability was seen in twin-shared out-of-frame alpha sequences. It was possible that invariant MAIT and iNKT cells partly confounded the zero-insertion analyses. Within cord blood, abundant beta clonotypes carried fewer insertions, but memory repertoires showed no such trend.

Germline assignment: CDR1 SGHRS and CDR2 YFSETQ. The CDR3 runs 13 residues. Trimming removed 3 bases at V and 4 bases at J, with 8 bases between. A single record per CDR3 protein comes from TCRdb applying MiXCR to the 5' RACE reads. Here the sample spans 640,000 or so distinct CDR3 sequences, less than 7% being singletons. This chain joins TRBV5-1 and TRBJ2-1; possibly TRBD2 for D (5 bases). Sequenced sample: naive T cells sorted from blood. The clonotype was recovered from a young man in good health. The CDR3 region is CASSSGTYNEQFF. The CDR3 coding sequence is TGCGCCAGCAGCTCGGGAACTTACAATGAGCAGTTCTTC.